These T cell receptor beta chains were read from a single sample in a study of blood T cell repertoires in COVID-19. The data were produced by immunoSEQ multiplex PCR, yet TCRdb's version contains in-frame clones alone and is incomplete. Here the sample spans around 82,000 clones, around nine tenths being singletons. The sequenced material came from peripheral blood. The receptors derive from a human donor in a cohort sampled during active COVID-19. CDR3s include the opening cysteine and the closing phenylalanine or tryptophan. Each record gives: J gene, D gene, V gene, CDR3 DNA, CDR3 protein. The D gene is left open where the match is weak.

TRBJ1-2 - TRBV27 TGTGCCAGCAGTTCGTCGGGGAAATTAGGGGGCTACACCTTC CASSSSGKLGGYTF
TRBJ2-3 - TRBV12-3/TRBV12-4 TGTGCCAGCAGGGCTTTTGAGGCAGATACGCAGTATTTT CASRAFEADTQYF
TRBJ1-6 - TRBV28 TGTGCCAGCAGTTTAGGGCCGCTCGGAGGAAATTCACCCCTCCACTTT CASSLGPLGGNSPLHF
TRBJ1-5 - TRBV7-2 TGTGCCAGCAGCCCCCCGGGTGGCGGAGGAAGCAATCAGCCCCAGCATTTT CASSPPGGGGSNQPQHF
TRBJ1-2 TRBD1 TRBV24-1 TGTGCCACCATCGACAGGGATGCCTACACCTTC CATIDRDAYTF
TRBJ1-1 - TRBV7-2 TGTGCCAGCAGTCGAAGTATCGGGACTGAAGCTTTCTTT CASSRSIGTEAFF
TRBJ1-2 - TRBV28 TGTGCCAGCAGTACCGGACACTCCTATGGCTACACCTTC CASSTGHSYGYTF
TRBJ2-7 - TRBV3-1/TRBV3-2 TGTGCCAGCAGACAGGGTTCCTACGAGCAGTACTTC CASRQGSYEQYF
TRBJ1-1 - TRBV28 TGTGCCAGCAGCCCCTATACCTGGTCTGAAGCTTTCTTT CASSPYTWSEAFF
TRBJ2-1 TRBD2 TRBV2 TGTGCCAGCAGTTTATTGGACGGGGGGAACAATGAGCAGTTCTTC CASSLLDGGNNEQFF